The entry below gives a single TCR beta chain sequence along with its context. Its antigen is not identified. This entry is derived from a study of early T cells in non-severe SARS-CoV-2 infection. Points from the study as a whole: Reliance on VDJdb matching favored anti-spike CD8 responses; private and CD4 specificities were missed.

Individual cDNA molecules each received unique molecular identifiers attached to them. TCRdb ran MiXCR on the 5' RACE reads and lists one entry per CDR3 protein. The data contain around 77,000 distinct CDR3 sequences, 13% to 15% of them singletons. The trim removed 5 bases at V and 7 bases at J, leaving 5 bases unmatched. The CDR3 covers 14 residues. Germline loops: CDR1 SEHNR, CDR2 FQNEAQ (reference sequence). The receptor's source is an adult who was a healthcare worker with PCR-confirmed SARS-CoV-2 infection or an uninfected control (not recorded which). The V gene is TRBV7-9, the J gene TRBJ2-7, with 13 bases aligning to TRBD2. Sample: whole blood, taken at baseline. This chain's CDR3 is CASSQGLAGPEQYF. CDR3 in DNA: TGTGCCAGCAGCCAGGGACTAGCGGGACCAGAGCAGTACTTC. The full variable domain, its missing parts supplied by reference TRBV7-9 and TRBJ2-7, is DTGVSQNPRHKITKRGQNVTFRCDPISEHNRLYWYRQTLGQGPEFLTYFQNEAQLEKSRLLSDRFSAERPKGSFSTLEIQRTEQGDSAMYLCASSQGLAGPEQYFGPGTRLTVT.